This entry lists 20 T cell receptor beta chains sequenced from one sample in a study of blood T cell repertoires in COVID-19. Assay: immunoSEQ multiplex PCR; the TCRdb copy retains only in-frame clones and omits some. The profile shows 85,000 to 120,000 clones, about 90% of them singletons. The material sequenced was peripheral blood. The source is a man between 18 and 29 years old with acute or convalescent COVID-19.

The chain couples TRBV5-1 to TRBJ2-7; a weak D match, TRBD1 (6 bases). The ends were cut back, 4 bases at V and 2 bases at J, with 13 bases in the middle. The CDR3 is made up of 14 amino acids. Per germline, CDR1 SGHRS and CDR2 YFSETQ. CDR3 loop: CASSPTQGTYEQYF. For the CDR3, the DNA is TGCGCCAGCAGCCCTACCCAGGGGACCTACGAGCAGTACTTC.

This chain links TRBV12-3 or TRBV12-4 with TRBJ1-5; a weak D match, TRBD1 (5 bases). The CDR3 consists of 12 residues. The ends were cut back, 4 bases at V and 6 bases at J, with 7 bases in the middle. The CDR3: CASSSGLQPQHF. In nucleotides, the CDR3 is TGTGCCAGCAGTTCGGGACTTCAGCCCCAGCATTTT.

Here the CDR3 DNA reads TGTGCCAGCAGCTTATTCAGCGGGGACACTGAAGCTTTCTTT. This sequence encodes CASSLFSGDTEAFF. This sequence joins TRBV7-9 and TRBJ1-1; D ambiguous. V lost 2 bases and J lost 3, with 10 bases in between. The germline V gene encodes CDR1 SEHNR and CDR2 FQNEAQ (reference sequence). This CDR3 has 14 amino acids.

This clone has just one count. The chain couples TRBV5-1 to TRBJ2-3; 12 nucleotides match TRBD2. This CDR3 is built from 16 residues. V shed 1 base and J 2 bases; nucleotides not matched to a gene: 2. CDR1 and CDR2 (germline): SGHRS, YFSETQ. The CDR3: CASSLRLAGDTDTQYF. The CDR3 DNA sequence: TGCGCCAGCAGCTTGAGACTAGCGGGAGACACAGATACGCAGTATTTT.

The gene calls are TRBV7-2 and TRBJ1-2; D is unresolved. This CDR3 comprises 13 residues. Germline V lookup: CDR1 SGHTA, CDR2 FQGNSA. Deletions cut 3 bases from V and 2 bases from J, with 7 bases between. The CDR3 DNA reads as TGTGCCAGCAGCTTCTCGGAGAACTATGGCTACACCTTC. Translation gives CASSFSENYGYTF.

The chain links TRBV7-9 to TRBJ1-1; no firm D call. Germline V CDR1 and CDR2: SEHNR, FQNEAQ (reference sequence). The CDR3 extends over 12 amino acids. V dropped 3 bases and J dropped 4 bases, with 6 bases sitting between them. The CDR3 loop reads CASSLEFTEAFF. The CDR3 region has the DNA TGTGCCAGCAGCTTGGAGTTCACTGAAGCTTTCTTT.

This clone was seen a handful of times. This rearrangement joins TRBV7-2 to TRBJ2-1, with a possible D match to TRBD2 (6 bases). The CDR3 length is 15 residues. Trimming removed 1 base from V and 8 bases from J, with 15 bases in between. The germline V gene encodes CDR1 SGHTA and CDR2 FQGNSA. In DNA form, the CDR3 reads TGTGCCAGCAGCTTAGGACTAGGGGTTGGCTATGAGCAGTTCTTC. Protein sequence: CASSLGLGVGYEQFF.

The rearrangement uses TRBV6-1 and TRBJ1-2; unclear D gene. The CDR3 is 14 amino acids. The germline V gene encodes CDR1 MNHNS and CDR2 SASEGT. V shed 0 bases and J shed 3 bases, with 8 bases lying between them. In DNA form, the CDR3 reads TGTGCCAGCAGTGAAGCATCCCCCGACTATGGCTACACCTTC. Protein product: CASSEASPDYGYTF.

This chain uses TRBV7-7 with TRBJ2-1; maybe TRBD2 (6 bases). CDR3 length: 13 amino acids. V dropped 1 base and J dropped 7 bases, with 8 bases sitting between them. Per germline, CDR1 SSHAT and CDR2 FNYEAQ (reference sequence). Written as DNA, the CDR3 is TGTGCCAGCAGCTTAGAACTAGCAAATGAGCAGTTCTTC. Translated, it gives CASSLELANEQFF.

The chain links TRBV23-1 to TRBJ1-1, with TRBD1 identical over 7 bases. TRBV23-1 is filed as an ORF, its function uncertain. V lost 6 bases and J lost 0; bases outside the gene matches: 16. CDR3 length: 18 residues. CDR3 DNA: TGCGCCAGCAGCCTAAGGGGGCAGGGAACCCTCCTGAACACTGAAGCTTTCTTT. This codes for CASSLRGQGTLLNTEAFF.

The V call is TRBV5-1, the J call TRBJ2-6; TRBD1 matches at 10 bases. Germline CDR1 and CDR2: SGHRS and YFSETQ. This CDR3 has 16 amino acids. The trim removed 3 bases at V and 1 base at J, leaving 1 base unmatched. CDR3 in DNA: TGCGCCAGCAGCTCGGGACAGGGGTCTGGGGCCAACGTCCTGACTTTC. Amino acid sequence: CASSSGQGSGANVLTF.

The V gene is TRBV5-4, the J gene TRBJ1-1, with 9 bases fitting TRBD1. V lost 2 bases to trimming and J lost 4 bases; unmatched junction nucleotides: 9. Germline CDR1 reads SGHNT; CDR2 reads YYREEE (reference sequence). CDR3 length: 16 residues. The CDR3 reads CASSFTPGQGITEAFF. The CDR3, as DNA: TGTGCCAGCAGCTTTACGCCGGGACAGGGCATCACTGAAGCTTTCTTT.

V gene TRBV25-1 combines with J gene TRBJ1-6; 7 bases agree with TRBD1. CDR1 MGHDK and CDR2 SYGVNS come from the germline V gene. This CDR3 is built from 15 residues. Trimming at V came to 3 bases and at J to 6 bases, leaving 5 bases not matched to a gene. This CDR3 reads CASSDQRQGNSPLHF. CDR3 coding DNA: TGTGCCAGCAGTGATCAGAGACAGGGTAATTCACCCCTCCACTTT.

This clone was recorded only once. J is TRBJ2-1 and V is TRBV7-8, with D perhaps TRBD2 (6 bases). The V and J ends lost 4 bases and 0 bases respectively, with 13 bases between them. The CDR3 has 16 residues. Germline lookup yields CDR1 SGHVS and CDR2 FQNEAQ. CDR3 DNA: TGTGCCAGCAGCTCCCGACTAGGAAGCTCCTACAATGAGCAGTTCTTC. It encodes CASSSRLGSSYNEQFF.

The gene calls are TRBV7-2 and TRBJ2-7, with D possibly matching TRBD1 (6 bases). The CDR3 is made up of 14 amino acids. V was cut by 4 bases and J by 3 bases, with 13 bases left in between. Per the germline V gene, CDR1 is SGHTA and CDR2 is FQGNSA. CDR3 sequence reads: CASSSNRDNYEQYF. The DNA of the CDR3 is TGTGCCAGCAGCTCGAACAGGGACAACTACGAGCAGTACTTC.

The gene calls are TRBV28 and TRBJ2-5; 10 bases match TRBD1. Germline loops: CDR1 MDHEN, CDR2 SYDVKM. The CDR3 has 19 residues. Germline trimming cut 6 bases from V and 2 bases from J; bases unmatched to any gene: 18. The CDR3 loop is CASSRPARLTGQGQETQYF. The CDR3 coding sequence is TGTGCCAGCAGCCGACCCGCAAGACTAACGGGACAGGGGCAAGAGACCCAGTACTTC.

The V gene is TRBV5-1, the J gene TRBJ1-2, with 8 bases lining up with TRBD1. Germline-derived CDR1 and CDR2 are SGHRS and YFSETQ. The CDR3 has 14 residues. The junction had 5 bases not matched to a gene; V was cut back by 4 bases and J by 3 bases. CDR3 bases: TGCGCCAGCAGCACACAGGGGGAGGACTATGGCTACACCTTC. This encodes CASSTQGEDYGYTF. The full variable domain, in which reference TRBV5-1 and TRBJ1-2 provide the parts outside the CDR3, is KAGVTQTPRYLIKTRGQQVTLSCSPISGHRSVSWYQQTPGQGLQFLFEYFSETQRNKGNFPGRFSGRQFSNSRSEMNVSTLELGDSALYLCASSTQGEDYGYTFGSGTRLTVV.

The chain's CDR3 is CASGLSAGGNSPLHF. DNA for the CDR3: TGTGCTAGTGGTTTGAGCGCAGGGGGGAATTCACCCCTCCACTTT. The J gene is TRBJ1-6, the V gene TRBV12-5, with 7 bases matching TRBD1. Per the germline V gene, CDR1 is LGHNT and CDR2 is FRNRAP. The CDR3 sequence is 15 residues long. J lost 7 bases, V lost 2 bases, and 5 bases had no gene match.

The chain links TRBV27 to TRBJ2-5; TRBD2 matches 8 bases. Germline V CDR1 and CDR2: MNHEY, SMNVEV (reference sequence). The CDR3 is 14 amino acids. J lost 4 bases, V lost 4 bases, and 5 bases had no gene match. The CDR3 nucleotides are TGTGCCAGCAGTTCCGGACTAGCCACAGAGACCCAGTACTTC. Its protein product is CASSSGLATETQYF.

V and J are TRBV29-1 and TRBJ2-2; D is undetermined. V dropped 3 bases and J dropped 4 bases, with 9 bases sitting between them. This CDR3 is built from 13 residues. Germline lookup yields CDR1 SQVTM and CDR2 ANQGSEA. The CDR3 bases are TGCAGCGTTGACTTTTACTTCACCGGGGAGCTGTTTTTT. It specifies CSVDFYFTGELFF.